One and the same sample provided the 24 T cell receptor beta chains below, sequenced in a study of T cells in localized non-small cell lung cancer. TCRdb's table, derived via immunoSEQ multiplex PCR, lists solely in-frame clones and lacks some. The table includes roughly 64,000 clones, roughly 79% detected once. This specimen consisted of PBMCs, obtained before any cancer treatment. The receptors were sampled from a man aged 40 to 70 with stage II lung adenocarcinoma.

This clone was recorded once. This chain joins TRBV9 and TRBJ2-1, with TRBD2 matching 12 bases. With 2 bases clipped from V and 8 bases from J, the junction kept 8 bases outside the gene matches. Germline loops: CDR1 SGDLS, CDR2 YYNGEE. CDR3 size: 16 residues. CDR3 bases: TGTGCCAGCAGCGTTTCCCCGACTAGCGGGAGCGATGAGCAGTTCTTC. This encodes CASSVSPTSGSDEQFF.

The V gene is TRBV5-4, the J gene TRBJ2-5; 8 nucleotides align to TRBD2. Germline CDR1 SGHNT, CDR2 YYREEE (reference sequence). The CDR3 totals 15 residues. With V trimmed by 7 bases and J by 0 bases, 8 bases remained unmatched. CDR3 bases: TGTGCCAGCGCTAGCGGGCCCCGGAACCAAGAGACCCAGTACTTC. Residues: CASASGPRNQETQYF. Full variable domain (remainder filled in from reference TRBV5-4 and TRBJ2-5): ETGVTQSPTHLIKTRGQQVTLRCSSQSGHNTVSWYQQALGQGPQFIFQYYREEENGRGNFPPRFSGLQFPNYSSELNVNALELDDSALYLCASASGPRNQETQYFGPGTRLLVL.

The chain has TRBV6-5 and TRBJ1-1; unclear D gene. V gave up 6 bases and J gave up 1 base, with 12 bases separating them. The CDR3 extends over 14 amino acids. CDR1 is MNHEY, CDR2 SVGAGI, per germline. The CDR3 bases are TGTGCCAGCAGAACCCCCCGGCCGAACACTGAAGCTTTCTTT. Protein product: CASRTPRPNTEAFF.

The gene calls are TRBV5-1 and TRBJ1-2; TRBD1 is a possible D gene (5 bases). Trimming removed 6 bases from V and 7 bases from J, with 16 bases in between. Germline assignment: CDR1 SGHRS and CDR2 YFSETQ. The CDR3 is 13 amino acids. CDR3 protein: CASTPRGVSGYTF. In DNA, the CDR3 is TGCGCCAGCACCCCACGGGGGGTCTCTGGCTACACCTTC.

The chain links TRBV11-3 to TRBJ2-4; 11 bases fit TRBD1. Germline CDR1 is SGHNT and CDR2 is YENEEA. Trimming at V came to 4 bases and at J to 6 bases, leaving 5 bases not matched to a gene. CDR3 length: 15 residues. The CDR3 reads CASSYSGTGGNIQYF. The CDR3 DNA reads TGTGCCAGCAGCTATTCCGGGACAGGGGGAAACATTCAGTACTTC.

This chain uses TRBV2 with TRBJ2-3; 13 bases line up with TRBD2. The V segment lost 8 bases and the J segment 4 bases; nucleotides outside the gene matches: 6. Per the germline V gene, CDR1 is SNHLY and CDR2 is FYNNEI. This CDR3 has 15 residues. The CDR3 sequence is CASARLAGGSDTQYF. The CDR3 DNA reads as TGTGCCAGCGCCCGACTAGCGGGAGGCTCAGATACGCAGTATTTT.

The V gene is TRBV28, the J gene TRBJ2-1; tentative D call: TRBD2 (5 bases). The V gene's germline CDR1 is MDHEN and CDR2 SYDVKM. The CDR3 is 15 amino acids. Trimming removed 3 bases from V and 3 bases from J, with 12 bases in between. The CDR3 DNA is TGTGCCAGCAGTTTCGGGGAGTCGTACTACAATGAGCAGTTCTTC. Its translation: CASSFGESYYNEQFF.

V is TRBV6-6 and J is TRBJ2-7; the D is unclear. V shed 2 bases and J shed 4 bases, with 6 bases lying between them. The CDR3 is 12 residues long. Germline V lookup: CDR1 MNHNY, CDR2 SVGAGI (reference sequence). The CDR3 DNA reads as TGTGCCAGCAGTTACAGCCCGTACGAGCAGTACTTC. Translated: CASSYSPYEQYF.

The chain employs TRBV7-2 and TRBJ1-3; TRBD1 aligns across 7 bases. Germline CDR1 reads SGHTA; CDR2 reads FQGNSA. V shed 5 bases and J 0 bases; nucleotides not matched to a gene: 4. This CDR3 contains 15 residues. In DNA, the CDR3 is TGTGCCAGCAGCCTAACAGGGGTCTCTGGAAACACCATATATTTT. Protein sequence: CASSLTGVSGNTIYF.

The chain carries TRBV12-5 and TRBJ2-1; D might be TRBD1 or TRBD2, each matching 6 bases. V was trimmed by 5 bases and J by 0 bases, leaving 29 bases between them. This CDR3 has 21 residues. Germline V lookup: CDR1 LGHNT, CDR2 FRNRAP. The CDR3 DNA follows: TGTGCTAGTGGTAGCCGACCGGGACATGTTTTAGCGGAGAGCTCCTACAATGAGCAGTTCTTC. This gives the protein CASGSRPGHVLAESSYNEQFF.

In its sample, this clone was seen once. This chain links TRBV5-4 with TRBJ1-1, with D possibly TRBD1 on 6 matching bases. Germline V gene data show CDR1 as SGHNT and CDR2 as YYREEE (reference sequence). V lost 3 bases and J lost 0, with 15 bases in between. The CDR3 length is 16 residues. The DNA for the CDR3 is TGTGCCAGCAGCTCCTCAAAACAGGGCTTGAACACTGAAGCTTTCTTT. It specifies CASSSSKQGLNTEAFF.

This clone was picked up one time. This rearrangement joins TRBV7-8 to TRBJ1-1, with D maybe TRBD1 (5 bases). Germline V gene lookup returns CDR1 SGHVS and CDR2 FQNEAQ. The CDR3 totals 14 residues. V was shortened by 5 bases and J by 5 bases, with 15 bases between the two germline ends. CDR3 nucleotides: TGTGCCAGCAGCCTAGTAAGGGGTCCGACTGAAGCTTTCTTT. Translated, it gives CASSLVRGPTEAFF.

The chain employs TRBV30 and TRBJ2-7, with D perhaps TRBD2 (5 bases). The V and J ends lost 1 base and 6 bases respectively, with 13 bases between them. This CDR3 spans 13 amino acids. Germline assignment: CDR1 GTSNPN and CDR2 SVGIG (reference sequence). CDR3 amino acids: CAWSGTQRGEQYF. In nucleotides, the CDR3 is TGTGCCTGGAGTGGCACACAACGGGGCGAGCAGTACTTC.

This clone was observed a few times. J is TRBJ2-1 and V is TRBV19, with a possible D match to TRBD2 (6 bases). Germline CDR1 LNHDA, CDR2 SQIVND (reference sequence). The CDR3 spans 12 residues. Trimming stripped 9 bases from V and 7 bases from J, with 13 bases between. The CDR3 DNA reads as TGTGCCAGCGCCTACCGGGAGAATGAGCAGTTCTTC. Translation gives CASAYRENEQFF.

The V call is TRBV7-8, the J call TRBJ1-2, with 7 bases fitting TRBD1. CDR1 SGHVS and CDR2 FQNEAQ come from the germline V gene. V was clipped by 1 base and J by 0 bases; unmatched bases: 2. There are 15 residues in the CDR3. The CDR3 region is CASSLGQGANYGYTF. DNA for the CDR3: TGTGCCAGCAGCTTAGGGCAGGGGGCTAACTATGGCTACACCTTC.

This clone was observed once. An end of the junction differs from the germline gene, which may be a read error. The gene calls are TRBV7-7 and TRBJ2-5; D is unresolved. Germline-derived CDR1 and CDR2 are SSHAT and FNYEAQ (reference sequence). The CDR3 has 13 residues. This CDR3 reads CASSPVQLGTQYF. CDR3 nucleotide sequence: TGTGCTAGCAGCCCCGTACAACTCGGGACCCAGTACTTC.

This chain connects TRBV18 to TRBJ1-1, with D maybe TRBD1 (6 bases). This CDR3 spans 15 amino acids. Germline V lookup: CDR1 KGHSH, CDR2 LQKENI. The ends were cut back, 4 bases at V and 5 bases at J, with 17 bases in the middle. The CDR3 DNA is TGTGCCAGCTCACTGCGGCCGGGGGCGGATACTGAAGCTTTCTTT. Translation gives CASSLRPGADTEAFF.

This chain links TRBV7-6 with TRBJ2-1; maybe TRBD2 (6 bases). This CDR3 contains 15 residues. V was shortened by 4 bases and J by 6 bases, with 16 bases between the two germline ends. Per the germline V gene, CDR1 is SGHVS and CDR2 is FNYEAQ. The DNA for the CDR3 is TGTGCCAGCAGCTCGACCCGGGACTCAAGCAATGAGCAGTTCTTC. This codes for CASSSTRDSSNEQFF.

The chain recombines TRBV25-1 with TRBJ1-1; maybe TRBD1 (5 bases). The CDR3 extends over 14 amino acids. V was shortened by 4 bases and J by 2 bases, with 11 bases between the two germline ends. Germline CDR1 is MGHDK and CDR2 is SYGVNS. The CDR3 DNA sequence: TGTGCCAGCAGTGCCGGGGGTAGCAACACTGAAGCTTTCTTT. Translating gives CASSAGGSNTEAFF. The full variable domain, completed using reference TRBV25-1 and TRBJ1-1, is EADIYQTPRYLVIGTGKKITLECSQTMGHDKMYWYQQDPGMELHLIHYSYGVNSTEKGDLSSESTVSRIRTEHFPLTLESARPSHTSQYLCASSAGGSNTEAFFGQGTRLTVV.

This chain joins TRBV10-1 and TRBJ2-1; D is tentatively TRBD1 or TRBD2 (6 bases each). V was shortened by 6 bases and J by 8 bases, with 14 bases between the two germline ends. CDR3 size: 13 residues. The germline V gene encodes CDR1 WNHNN and CDR2 SYGVQD (reference sequence). The CDR3 region is CASSTSGGDEQFF. The CDR3 DNA reads TGCGCCAGCAGCACATCCGGGGGCGATGAGCAGTTCTTC.

The CDR3 here is CSVGLGGRARETQYF. CDR3 nucleotide sequence: TGCAGCGTTGGGTTAGGAGGGAGGGCCCGAGAGACCCAGTACTTC. This sequence joins TRBV29-1 and TRBJ2-5; 7 bases align to TRBD2. Germline assignment: CDR1 SQVTM and CDR2 ANQGSEA. With V trimmed by 4 bases and J by 4 bases, 12 bases remained unmatched. The CDR3 consists of 15 residues.

The chain employs TRBV5-1 and TRBJ1-1, with D perhaps matching TRBD1 (6 bases). Germline loops: CDR1 SGHRS, CDR2 YFSETQ. The CDR3 runs to 16 residues. V dropped 2 bases and J dropped 0 bases, with 14 bases sitting between them. The CDR3: CASSLQGVSMNTEAFF. CDR3 sequence (DNA): TGCGCCAGCAGCTTACAGGGTGTCAGCATGAACACTGAAGCTTTCTTT.

This clone appeared once. The chain carries TRBV30 and TRBJ2-1, with 10 positions matching TRBD1. V lost 4 bases and J lost 2; bases outside the gene matches: 5. This CDR3 comprises 15 residues. CDR1 is GTSNPN and CDR2 is SVGIG in the germline V gene (reference sequence). The CDR3 nucleotides read TGTGCCTGGAATCGACAGGGGGCAACCTACAATGAGCAGTTCTTC. This translates into CAWNRQGATYNEQFF.

The rearrangement links TRBV29-1 to TRBJ2-7; TRBD1 aligns across 7 bases. The CDR3 sequence is 12 residues long. The V and J ends lost 1 base and 3 bases, in that order; junction bases with no gene match: 0. Germline V gives CDR1 SQVTM, CDR2 ANQGSEA. The CDR3: CSVEGDSYEQYF. The CDR3 DNA follows: TGCAGCGTTGAAGGGGACAGCTACGAGCAGTACTTC.